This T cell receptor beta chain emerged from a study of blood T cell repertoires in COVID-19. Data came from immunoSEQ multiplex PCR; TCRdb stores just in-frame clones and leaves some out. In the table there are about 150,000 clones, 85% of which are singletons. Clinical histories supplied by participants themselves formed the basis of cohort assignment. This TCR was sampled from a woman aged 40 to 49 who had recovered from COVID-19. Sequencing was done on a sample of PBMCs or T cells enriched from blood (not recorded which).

CDR3 DNA: TGTGCCAGTAGTAATGGACAGTTAACCACTGAAGCTTTCTTT. Protein sequence: CASSNGQLTTEAFF. The chain couples TRBV19 to TRBJ1-1, with D maybe TRBD1 (6 bases). The CDR3 sequence is 14 residues long. Between the trimmed V and J ends, which lost 4 bases and 4 bases, there was a span of 13 bases. Germline CDR1 and CDR2: LNHDA and SQIVND (reference sequence).